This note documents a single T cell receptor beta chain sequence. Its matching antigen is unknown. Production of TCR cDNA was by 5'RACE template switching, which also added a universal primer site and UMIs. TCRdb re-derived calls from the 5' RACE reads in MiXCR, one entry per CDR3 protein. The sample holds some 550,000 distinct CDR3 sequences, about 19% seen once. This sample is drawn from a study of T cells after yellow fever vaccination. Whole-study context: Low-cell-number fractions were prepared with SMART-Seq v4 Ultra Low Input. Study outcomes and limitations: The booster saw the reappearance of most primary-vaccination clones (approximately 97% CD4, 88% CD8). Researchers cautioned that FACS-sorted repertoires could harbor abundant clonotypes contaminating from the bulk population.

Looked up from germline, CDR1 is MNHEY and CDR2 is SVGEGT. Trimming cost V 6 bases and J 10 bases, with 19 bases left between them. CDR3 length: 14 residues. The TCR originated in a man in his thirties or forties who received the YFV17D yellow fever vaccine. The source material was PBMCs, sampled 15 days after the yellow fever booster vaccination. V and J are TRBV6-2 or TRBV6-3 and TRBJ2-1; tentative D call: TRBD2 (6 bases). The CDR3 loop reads CASRTGTATPEQFF. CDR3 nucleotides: TGTGCCAGCAGAACCGGGACTGCAACCCCGGAGCAGTTCTTC.